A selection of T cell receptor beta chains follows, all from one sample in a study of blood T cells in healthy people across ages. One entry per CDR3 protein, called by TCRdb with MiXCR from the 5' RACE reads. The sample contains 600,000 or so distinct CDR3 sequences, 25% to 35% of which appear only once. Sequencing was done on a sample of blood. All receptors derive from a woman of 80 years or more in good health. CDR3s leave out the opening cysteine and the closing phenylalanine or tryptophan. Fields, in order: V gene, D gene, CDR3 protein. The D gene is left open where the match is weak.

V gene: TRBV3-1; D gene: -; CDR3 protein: ASSQGGQTNYEQY
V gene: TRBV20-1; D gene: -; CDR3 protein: SARQRWAYEQY
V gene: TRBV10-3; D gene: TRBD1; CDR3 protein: AISEDRVNANEKLF
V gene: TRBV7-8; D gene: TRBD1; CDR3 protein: ASSLRTGGRPNYGYT
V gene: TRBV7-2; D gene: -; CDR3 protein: ASNLLNEKLF
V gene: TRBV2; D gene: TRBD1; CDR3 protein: ASSRQGLREQY
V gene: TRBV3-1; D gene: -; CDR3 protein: ASSHDHVRGAF
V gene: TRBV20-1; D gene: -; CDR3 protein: SAAPGAHQETQY
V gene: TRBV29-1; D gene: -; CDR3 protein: SVAATVTDTQY
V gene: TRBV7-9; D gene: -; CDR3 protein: ASVPGISTDTQY
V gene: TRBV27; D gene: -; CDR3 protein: ASSSNRVESKNIQY
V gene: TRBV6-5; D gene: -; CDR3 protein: ASSSSGGEETEAF
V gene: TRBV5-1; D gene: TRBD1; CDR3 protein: ASSGKPGTGETQY
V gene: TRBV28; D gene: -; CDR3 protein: ASSIAQGTDTQY
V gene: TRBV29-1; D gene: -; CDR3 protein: SVRDTNEAF
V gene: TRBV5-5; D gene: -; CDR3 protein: TSNKQGINEQY
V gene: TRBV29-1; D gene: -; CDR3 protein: GVRGGEVDYGYT
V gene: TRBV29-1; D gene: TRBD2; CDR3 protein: SATGLADYEQY